Following are 2 T cell receptor beta chains from one sample sequenced in a study of cytomegalovirus exposure and HLA in healthy donors. Clones were read by immunoSEQ multiplex PCR, and TCRdb kept only the in-frame ones, dropping some. Here the sample spans roughly 280,000 clones, approximately 86% being singletons. What was sequenced was PBMCs. The receptors derive from a woman in her late teens or twenties in good health and CMV-seronegative.

The CDR3 DNA reads as TGCGCCAGCAGCCAGGACAGGGGGATATACACTGAAGCTTTCTTT. Residues: CASSQDRGIYTEAFF. J is TRBJ1-1 and V is TRBV4-3; 10 nucleotides agree with TRBD1. The CDR3 is made up of 15 amino acids. V lost 3 bases, J lost 3 bases, and 4 bases stayed unmatched. Germline lookup yields CDR1 LGHNA and CDR2 YSLEER.

The chain joins TRBV7-3 to TRBJ1-5, with D tentatively TRBD1 (6 bases). The V gene's germline CDR1 is SGHTA and CDR2 FQGTGA. V lost 6 bases to trimming and J lost 3 bases, with 12 bases between them. CDR3 length equals 14 residues. Here the CDR3 reads CASSLAGDNQPQHF. Written as DNA, the CDR3 is TGTGCCAGCAGTTTAGCAGGGGACAATCAGCCCCAGCATTTT.